This is a list of T cell receptor beta chains from one sample in a study of cytomegalovirus exposure and HLA in healthy donors. Using immunoSEQ multiplex PCR, the repertoire was profiled, and TCRdb retains in-frame clones only, with some absent. The sample contains 150,000 to 200,000 clones, about 86% of which appear only once. Input material: PBMCs. These receptors were collected from a woman between 18 and 29 years old in good health and CMV-seropositive. Both conserved end residues are part of each CDR3. Fields, in order: J gene, D gene, V gene, CDR3 protein, CDR3 DNA. D genes are given only for firm matches.

j_gene: TRBJ1-2; d_gene: NA; v_gene: TRBV29-1; CDR3aa: CSIRWTNSSDGYTF; CDR3nt: TGCAGCATCAGATGGACAAACAGTTCGGATGGCTACACCTTC
j_gene: TRBJ2-1; d_gene: NA; v_gene: TRBV9; CDR3aa: CASSDGGPNEQFF; CDR3nt: TGTGCCAGCAGCGATGGAGGACCCAATGAGCAGTTCTTC
j_gene: TRBJ2-1; d_gene: NA; v_gene: TRBV28; CDR3aa: CASGLAPPDYNEQFF; CDR3nt: TGTGCCAGCGGATTAGCCCCACCGGATTACAATGAGCAGTTCTTC
j_gene: TRBJ1-4; d_gene: NA; v_gene: TRBV5-1; CDR3aa: CASSFSRTNEKLFF; CDR3nt: TGCGCCAGCAGCTTCTCTCGGACTAATGAAAAACTGTTTTTT
j_gene: TRBJ2-1; d_gene: NA; v_gene: TRBV6-1; CDR3aa: CASRTSPEYNEQFF; CDR3nt: TGTGCCAGCAGAACGAGCCCCGAATACAATGAGCAGTTCTTC
j_gene: TRBJ1-3; d_gene: TRBD1; v_gene: TRBV5-4; CDR3aa: CASRSSGGNTIYF; CDR3nt: TGTGCCAGCAGGTCGTCAGGGGGCAACACCATATATTTT
j_gene: TRBJ2-7; d_gene: NA; v_gene: TRBV11-1; CDR3aa: CASSLNRGTVGEQYF; CDR3nt: TGTGCCAGCAGCTTAAATCGGGGGACGGTTGGCGAGCAGTACTTC
j_gene: TRBJ2-3; d_gene: NA; v_gene: TRBV4-3; CDR3aa: CASSRELTDTQYF; CDR3nt: TGCGCCAGCAGCCGAGAACTAACAGATACGCAGTATTTT
j_gene: TRBJ1-1; d_gene: TRBD1; v_gene: TRBV11-2; CDR3aa: CASSPQTGTVNTEAFF; CDR3nt: TGTGCCAGCAGCCCTCAAACCGGGACAGTGAACACTGAAGCTTTCTTT
j_gene: TRBJ1-1; d_gene: NA; v_gene: TRBV11-2; CDR3aa: CASSLYSMNTEAFF; CDR3nt: TGTGCCAGCAGCTTATACAGTATGAACACTGAAGCTTTCTTT
j_gene: TRBJ2-7; d_gene: TRBD1; v_gene: TRBV27; CDR3aa: CASSSNPGTGEYEQYF; CDR3nt: TGTGCCAGCAGTTCCAACCCCGGGACAGGGGAGTACGAGCAGTACTTC